Listed below are T cell receptor beta chains from one sample, sequenced in a study of blood T cell repertoires in COVID-19. The table came from immunoSEQ multiplex PCR; TCRdb's copy has only in-frame clones and leaves some out. The sample has about 170,000 clones; 65% to 85% are singletons. Sequenced material: peripheral blood. The receptors come from a woman in her sixties or seventies who had recovered from COVID-19. Each CDR3 is given with its conserved first and last residue. A D gene is named only where the DNA matches it firmly. Not all rows give a size; the values are once, few, many and, for expanded clones, a class.

abundance | j_gene | v_gene | d_gene | CDR3aa | CDR3nt
. | TRBJ1-5 | TRBV19 | . | CASSTPGAGQPQHF | TGTGCCAGTAGTACCCCAGGGGCGGGTCAGCCCCAGCATTTT
. | TRBJ2-5 | TRBV28 | . | CASLGGHPLATETQYF | TGTGCCAGCCTTGGGGGCCACCCCCTCGCGACGGAGACCCAGTACTTC
. | TRBJ1-1 | TRBV28 | . | CATQTRRAFF | TGTGCCACCCAAACACGGCGGGCTTTCTTT
. | TRBJ1-5 | TRBV28 | . | CASSFPRGGGQPQHF | TGTGCCAGCAGTTTTCCCCGAGGGGGGGGTCAGCCCCAGCATTTT
. | TRBJ1-2 | TRBV6-4 | TRBD1 | CASRPGQGAKGYTF | TGTGCCAGCAGGCCGGGACAGGGGGCGAAGGGCTACACCTTC
. | TRBJ1-1 | TRBV11-1 | . | CASSLGPANTEAFF | TGTGCCAGCAGCTTGGGGCCGGCGAACACTGAAGCTTTCTTT
. | TRBJ2-7 | TRBV2 | . | CASSVGRGYEQYF | TGTGCCAGCAGTGTTGGCAGGGGCTACGAGCAGTACTTC
. | TRBJ2-1 | TRBV9 | TRBD2 | CASSVGRRGTGEQFF | TGTGCCAGCAGCGTAGGCCGGCGGGGGACCGGTGAGCAGTTCTTC
once | TRBJ2-3 | TRBV27 | . | CASSFFSEDTQYF | TGTGCCAGCAGTTTTTTTTCGGAGGATACGCAGTATTTT
. | TRBJ2-1 | TRBV9 | TRBD2 | CASSATSGSYNEQFF | TGTGCCAGCAGCGCGACTAGCGGCAGCTACAATGAGCAGTTCTTC
. | TRBJ1-1 | TRBV30 | TRBD1 | CAWSSHRGTEAFF | TGTGCCTGGAGTAGCCACAGGGGGACTGAAGCTTTCTTT
. | TRBJ1-1 | TRBV7-9 | . | CASSPREGGGTEAFF | TGTGCCAGCAGCCCGAGGGAAGGGGGTGGCACTGAAGCTTTCTTT
. | TRBJ1-4 | TRBV28 | . | CASSSGPVGGLFF | TGTGCCAGCAGTTCTGGGCCCGTTGGAGGACTGTTTTTT
. | TRBJ2-1 | TRBV19 | TRBD1 | CASSMDRAGEQFF | TGTGCCAGTAGTATGGACAGGGCCGGTGAGCAGTTCTTC
. | TRBJ1-1 | TRBV3-1/TRBV3-2 | . | CASSQVGAANTEAFF | TGTGCCAGCAGCCAAGTTGGGGCAGCCAACACTGAAGCTTTCTTT